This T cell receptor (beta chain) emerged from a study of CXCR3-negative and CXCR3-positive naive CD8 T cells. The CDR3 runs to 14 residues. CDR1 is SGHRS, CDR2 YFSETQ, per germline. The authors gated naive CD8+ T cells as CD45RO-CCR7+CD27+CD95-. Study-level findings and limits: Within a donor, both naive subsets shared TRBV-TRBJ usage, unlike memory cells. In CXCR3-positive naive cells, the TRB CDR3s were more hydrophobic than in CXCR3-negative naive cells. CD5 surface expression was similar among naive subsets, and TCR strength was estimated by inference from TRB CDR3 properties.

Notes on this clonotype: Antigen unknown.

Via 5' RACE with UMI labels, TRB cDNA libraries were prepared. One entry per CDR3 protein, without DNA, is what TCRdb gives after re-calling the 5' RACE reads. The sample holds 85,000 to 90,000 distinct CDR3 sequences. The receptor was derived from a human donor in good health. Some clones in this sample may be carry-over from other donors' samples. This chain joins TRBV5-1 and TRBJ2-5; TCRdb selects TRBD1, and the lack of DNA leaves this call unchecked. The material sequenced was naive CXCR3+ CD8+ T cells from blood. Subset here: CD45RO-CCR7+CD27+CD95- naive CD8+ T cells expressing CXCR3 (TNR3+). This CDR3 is CASSYLGGEETQYF.